The rows below give T cell receptor beta chains drawn from one sample of a study of blood T cell repertoires in COVID-19. Method: immunoSEQ multiplex PCR; TCRdb's copy keeps in-frame clones and lacks some. The profile shows about 300,000 clones, approximately 90% of them singletons. The sample comprised PBMCs or T cells enriched from blood (not recorded which). The receptor set was obtained from a woman between 25 and 40 years old who had recovered from COVID-19. CDR3s include the opening cysteine and the closing phenylalanine or tryptophan. Each record gives: D gene, V gene, clone size, J gene, CDR3 length, CDR3 protein, CDR3 DNA. A D gene is named only where the DNA matches it firmly. Clone size is shown for a subset of rows, as once, few, many or a class of expanded clone.

.	TRBV7-3	.	TRBJ1-1	16	CASSLGPGQENTEAFF	TGTGCCAGCAGCTTAGGTCCGGGACAAGAAAACACTGAAGCTTTCTTT
.	TRBV6-5	.	TRBJ1-2	15	CASSYEAQGLEGYTF	TGTGCCAGCAGTTACGAGGCCCAGGGTTTAGAGGGCTACACCTTC
TRBD1	TRBV30	.	TRBJ1-1	14	CAWSVQGAGTEAFF	TGTGCCTGGAGTGTGCAGGGGGCTGGCACTGAAGCTTTCTTT
.	TRBV4-3	once	TRBJ1-1	15	CASSQDEGGNTEAFF	TGCGCCAGCAGCCAAGATGAGGGAGGGAACACTGAAGCTTTCTTT
TRBD1	TRBV5-6	few	TRBJ1-6	14	CASSRTGGGSPLHF	TGTGCCAGCAGCCGCACAGGGGGCGGGTCACCCCTCCACTTT
.	TRBV11-2	once	TRBJ1-5	13	CASSRDRNQPQHF	TGTGCCAGCAGCCGCGACAGAAATCAGCCCCAGCATTTT
.	TRBV2	few	TRBJ2-7	13	CASSDGRDYEQYF	TGTGCCAGCAGTGATGGCAGGGATTACGAGCAGTACTTC
TRBD1	TRBV27	.	TRBJ2-7	15	CASSLTGTGDYEQYF	TGTGCCAGCAGCCTAACCGGGACAGGAGACTACGAGCAGTACTTC
.	TRBV5-6	.	TRBJ2-3	15	CASSFRGSGTDTQYF	TGTGCCAGCAGCTTTAGAGGTTCGGGCACAGATACGCAGTATTTT
TRBD1	TRBV5-8	.	TRBJ1-6	14	CASSMHRGNSPLHF	TGTGCCAGCAGCATGCACAGGGGTAATTCACCCCTCCACTTT
TRBD1	TRBV6-5	.	TRBJ2-1	14	CASRRTGPYNEQFF	TGTGCCAGCAGGCGGACAGGGCCCTACAATGAGCAGTTCTTC
TRBD1	TRBV29-1	.	TRBJ1-1	12	CSAAGGPSEAFF	TGCAGCGCCGCAGGGGGCCCATCTGAAGCTTTCTTT
.	TRBV5-3	.	TRBJ2-3	17	CARSLASRAGRVETQYF	TGTGCCAGAAGCTTGGCATCTAGGGCAGGGCGAGTGGAAACGCAGTATTTT
TRBD1	TRBV3-1/TRBV3-2	.	TRBJ1-5	15	CASSQGPGGHQPQHF	TGTGCCAGCAGCCAAGGCCCAGGGGGCCATCAGCCCCAGCATTTT
.	TRBV19	.	TRBJ2-6	17	CASSKARANSGANVLTF	TGTGCCAGTAGTAAAGCCAGGGCCAATTCTGGGGCCAACGTCCTGACTTTC
TRBD1	TRBV14	.	TRBJ2-7	15	CASSQGRRGPYEQYF	TGTGCCAGCAGCCAAGGTCGAAGGGGGCCCTACGAGCAGTACTTC
.	TRBV5-1	.	TRBJ1-1	15	CASSLGATADTEAFF	TGCGCCAGCAGCTTGGGGGCAACGGCCGACACTGAAGCTTTCTTT
.	TRBV27	.	TRBJ1-2	13	CASRVKGGYGYTF	TGTGCCAGCAGAGTAAAGGGAGGGTATGGCTACACCTTC
.	TRBV6-5	.	TRBJ1-3	15	CASSQQGRTGNTIYF	TGTGCCAGCAGCCAACAGGGCAGGACTGGAAACACCATATATTTT
TRBD1	TRBV7-9	once	TRBJ2-1	13	CASSSAGGTEQFF	TGTGCCAGCAGCTCTGCAGGGGGCACTGAGCAGTTCTTC
TRBD1	TRBV5-1	.	TRBJ2-1	14	CASSWAGGTDEQFF	TGCGCCAGCAGCTGGGCAGGGGGCACCGATGAGCAGTTCTTC
.	TRBV5-4	.	TRBJ1-6	14	CASSPRGGTSPLHF	TGTGCCAGCAGCCCCAGGGGTGGGACTTCACCCCTCCACTTT
TRBD2	TRBV4-1	.	TRBJ2-3	16	CASSQEGRGGTDTQYF	TGCGCCAGCAGCCAAGAGGGGCGGGGGGGCACAGATACGCAGTATTTT
TRBD1	TRBV18	.	TRBJ1-2	15	CASSPPTGGAGGYTF	TGTGCCAGCTCACCACCGACAGGGGGCGCGGGAGGCTACACCTTC
.	TRBV3-1/TRBV3-2	.	TRBJ1-2	14	CASSQDAAYYGYTF	TGTGCCAGCAGCCAAGATGCAGCGTACTATGGCTACACCTTC
TRBD1	TRBV19	once	TRBJ2-7	15	CASSIDYRGAYEQYF	TGTGCCAGTAGTATAGACTACAGGGGCGCCTACGAGCAGTACTTC
TRBD1	TRBV5-6	.	TRBJ2-7	15	CASSRDRGLSYEQYF	TGTGCCAGCAGCCGGGACAGGGGGCTGAGCTACGAGCAGTACTTC
.	TRBV5-1	.	TRBJ2-7	15	CASSQWGVGSYEQYF	TGCGCCAGCAGCCAATGGGGGGTAGGTTCCTACGAGCAGTACTTC
TRBD2	TRBV13	.	TRBJ2-7	14	CASSGPGLALEQYF	TGTGCCAGCAGCGGCCCGGGACTAGCGCTCGAGCAGTACTTC
TRBD1	TRBV2	.	TRBJ1-2	15	CASRTGTAYYYGYTF	TGTGCCAGCAGGACCGGGACAGCCTACTACTATGGCTACACCTTC
TRBD1	TRBV5-1	.	TRBJ1-1	14	CASSVTGAHTEAFF	TGCGCCAGCAGCGTTACAGGGGCCCACACTGAAGCTTTCTTT
.	TRBV5-4	.	TRBJ1-1	15	CASSSHHKRNTEAFF	TGTGCCAGCAGCTCGCATCATAAGAGGAACACTGAAGCTTTCTTT
TRBD1	TRBV5-6	.	TRBJ1-6	14	CASSRDRAPYPLHF	TGTGCCAGCAGCCGGGACAGGGCCCCATATCCCCTCCACTTT
TRBD2	TRBV9	.	TRBJ2-7	16	CASSVGVAGGSYEQYF	TGTGCCAGCAGCGTAGGGGTAGCGGGGGGGTCCTACGAGCAGTACTTC
.	TRBV2	.	TRBJ1-2	14	CASSEDRKSYGYTF	TGTGCCAGCAGTGAAGACAGGAAGAGCTATGGCTACACCTTC
.	TRBV20-1	.	TRBJ2-2	11	CSASTPGELFF	TGCAGTGCTTCTACCCCCGGGGAGCTGTTTTTT
TRBD2	TRBV7-9	.	TRBJ2-3	15	CASSLRGGAGNTQYF	TGTGCCAGCAGCTTACGCGGGGGGGCCGGGAATACGCAGTATTTT
TRBD1	TRBV14	.	TRBJ1-1	14	CASSQTGGMAEAFF	TGTGCCAGCAGCCAAACAGGGGGCATGGCTGAAGCTTTCTTT
.	TRBV30	.	TRBJ2-4	12	CAWSRQANIQYF	TGTGCCTGGAGTAGGCAGGCAAACATTCAGTACTTC
.	TRBV11-2	.	TRBJ1-6	15	CASSLAAGLGSPLHF	TGTGCCAGCAGCTTAGCCGCAGGGCTTGGATCACCCCTCCACTTT
.	TRBV5-4	.	TRBJ1-2	14	CASSFSVEPLGYTF	TGTGCCAGCAGCTTTTCCGTGGAGCCTCTTGGGTACACCTTC
TRBD1	TRBV6-5	few	TRBJ1-1	15	CASSKTGGAGTEAFF	TGTGCCAGCAGCAAAACAGGGGGCGCGGGCACTGAAGCTTTCTTT
.	TRBV4-2	.	TRBJ2-5	14	CASSLSPGEETQYF	TGTGCCAGCAGCCTCAGCCCAGGGGAGGAGACCCAGTACTTC
.	TRBV2	few	TRBJ2-4	14	CASSDGRAKNIQYF	TGTGCCAGCAGTGACGGGAGAGCCAAAAACATTCAGTACTTC
TRBD1	TRBV5-5	.	TRBJ2-5	15	CASSDTTGVGETQYF	TGTGCCAGCAGCGACACCACAGGGGTGGGGGAGACCCAGTACTTC
TRBD1	TRBV28	few	TRBJ1-4	15	CASSQPGQRNEKLFF	TGTGCCAGCAGCCAACCGGGACAGAGAAATGAAAAACTGTTTTTT
TRBD1	TRBV6-5	.	TRBJ1-5	12	CASARTGQPQHF	TGTGCCAGCGCCCGGACAGGTCAGCCCCAGCATTTT
TRBD1	TRBV4-3	.	TRBJ1-2	14	CASSQDWGQGPHTF	TGCGCCAGCAGCCAAGATTGGGGACAGGGCCCCCACACCTTC
.	TRBV6-5	.	TRBJ2-1	13	CATRVRRSGEQFF	TGTGCCACCAGGGTCCGCCGGTCCGGTGAGCAGTTCTTC
.	TRBV30	.	TRBJ1-2	15	CAWSPQQGFNYGYTF	TGTGCCTGGAGTCCTCAACAGGGATTTAACTATGGCTACACCTTC
TRBD2	TRBV11-2	.	TRBJ2-2	16	CASSPQGAGFPGELFF	TGTGCCAGCAGCCCCCAGGGAGCGGGGTTTCCCGGGGAGCTGTTTTTT
.	TRBV5-1	.	TRBJ1-1	14	CASRGPGSLTEAFF	TGCGCCAGCAGAGGACCAGGGTCACTCACTGAAGCTTTCTTT
TRBD1	TRBV11-2	.	TRBJ1-5	15	CASSQGTGGGQPQHF	TGTGCCAGCAGCCAAGGGACAGGGGGCGGACAGCCCCAGCATTTT